This T cell receptor beta chain derives from a study of cytomegalovirus exposure and HLA in healthy donors. PCR amplification relied on 60 Vbeta primers (plus 13 Jbeta primers). Only in-frame clones appear in the TCRdb table, and some are missing; sequencing was by immunoSEQ multiplex PCR. The repertoire consists of about 77,000 clones, with roughly four fifths occurring once and the leading ten covering around 4.3%. Trimming took 3 bases from V and 1 from J, leaving 16 bases between them. The length of the CDR3 is 16 residues. Germline V gene lookup returns CDR1 LGHNA and CDR2 YNFKEQ. The sequenced sample consisted of PBMCs. This sequence joins TRBV4-2 and TRBJ2-7, with D maybe TRBD2 (6 bases). The TCR comes from a man aged 40-55 years in good health and CMV-seronegative. The chain's CDR3 is CASSQLGGETSYEQYF. DNA of the CDR3: TGTGCCAGCAGCCAGCTGGGAGGAGAGACATCCTACGAGCAGTACTTC.